A single sample gave rise to the 13 T cell receptor beta chains below, sequenced in a study of blood T cell repertoires in COVID-19. The method was immunoSEQ multiplex PCR; TCRdb's version includes in-frame clones alone and lacks a portion of them. The table lists around 230,000 clones, approximately 78% of them singletons. Sequenced sample: peripheral blood. All receptors derive from a woman in her sixties with active or convalescent COVID-19.

This chain joins TRBV12-5 and TRBJ1-1; perhaps TRBD1 as D (6 bases). The CDR3 runs to 17 residues. Germline loops: CDR1 LGHNT, CDR2 FRNRAP. V was clipped by 0 bases and J by 0 bases, with 14 bases between them. In DNA, the CDR3 is TGTGCTAGTGGTTTGGTACTGGACAGCCATATGAACACTGAAGCTTTCTTT. Amino acid sequence: CASGLVLDSHMNTEAFF.

The J gene is TRBJ1-1, the V gene TRBV28, with 7 bases aligning to TRBD1. The CDR3 runs to 13 residues. CDR1 and CDR2 (germline): MDHEN, SYDVKM. V shed 7 bases and J 5 bases; nucleotides not matched to a gene: 7. The CDR3 here is CASIQGGRTEAFF. The CDR3 bases are TGTGCCAGCATCCAAGGGGGCAGGACTGAAGCTTTCTTT.

This chain uses TRBV7-9 with TRBJ1-2; 10 bases are shared with TRBD1. The junction had 11 bases not matched to a gene; V was cut back by 5 bases and J by 8 bases. Germline V gives CDR1 SEHNR, CDR2 FQNEAQ (reference sequence). This CDR3 spans 15 amino acids. CDR3 sequence: CASSEKTGGAWGYTF. CDR3 sequence (DNA): TGTGCCAGCAGCGAAAAGACAGGGGGCGCGTGGGGCTACACCTTC.

V is TRBV19 and J is TRBJ2-7, with 7 bases aligning to TRBD2. Germline lookup yields CDR1 LNHDA and CDR2 SQIVND (reference sequence). This CDR3 spans 13 amino acids. Losses at the gene ends were 8 bases for V and 3 bases for J; bases not matched to a gene: 7. DNA for the CDR3: TGTGCCAGTCAGCGGGACGGCCACTACGAGCAGTACTTC. Protein: CASQRDGHYEQYF.

This clone was counted between two and nine times. The chain has TRBV12-5 and TRBJ1-2; no firm D call. V dropped 1 base and J dropped 4 bases, with 7 bases sitting between them. CDR3 length equals 13 residues. Germline assignment: CDR1 LGHNT and CDR2 FRNRAP. CDR3 nucleotide sequence: TGTGCTAGTGGTTTGGGGAGTGGCTATGGCTACACCTTC. Protein: CASGLGSGYGYTF. The full variable domain, in which reference TRBV12-5 and TRBJ1-2 provide the parts outside the CDR3, is DARVTQTPRHKVTEMGQEVTMRCQPILGHNTVFWYRQTMMQGLELLAYFRNRAPLDDSGMPKDRFSAEMPDATLATLKIQPSEPRDSAVYFCASGLGSGYGYTFGSGTRLTVV.

The CDR3 sequence is CASSPRGLAGKHNEQFF. CDR3 in DNA: TGTGCCAGTAGTCCCCGGGGGCTAGCGGGCAAGCATAATGAGCAGTTCTTC. The chain couples TRBV19 to TRBJ2-1; TRBD2 matches 8 bases. V lost 5 bases to trimming and J lost 7 bases; unmatched junction nucleotides: 16. From germline, CDR1 is LNHDA and CDR2 SQIVND (reference sequence). The CDR3 totals 17 residues. The full variable domain, completed using reference TRBV19 and TRBJ2-1, is DGGITQSPKYLFRKEGQNVTLSCEQNLNHDAMYWYRQDPGQGLRLIYYSQIVNDFQKGDIAEGYSVSREKKESFPLTVTSAQKNPTAFYLCASSPRGLAGKHNEQFFGPGTRLTVL.

This clone was counted a few times. The V gene is TRBV2, the J gene TRBJ1-6; no definite D call. V lost 1 base and J lost 9, with 7 bases in between. The CDR3 spans 13 residues. Germline CDR1 is SNHLY and CDR2 is FYNNEI. The CDR3 DNA follows: TGTGCCAGCAGTGAAGGTCGAGGTTCACCCCTCCACTTT. Amino acids: CASSEGRGSPLHF.

CDR3 bases: TGTGCCAGCAGTTACTCGAGGGCCTCCTCTGGAAACACCATATATTTT. This gives the protein CASSYSRASSGNTIYF. The V and J genes are TRBV6-5 and TRBJ1-3; D is unresolved. The CDR3 is 16 residues long. Trimming took 0 bases from V and 0 from J, leaving 9 bases between them. Germline CDR1 MNHEY, CDR2 SVGAGI.

V and J are TRBV6-5 and TRBJ1-5, with D possibly being TRBD1 (5 bases). Germline CDR1 is MNHEY and CDR2 is SVGAGI. This CDR3 is 15 amino acids long. V lost 6 bases, J lost 0 bases, and 12 bases lay in between. CDR3 loop: CASRRTLDSNQPQHF. The CDR3 DNA reads TGTGCCAGCAGGAGGACACTGGATAGCAATCAGCCCCAGCATTTT.

In its sample, this clone was seen once. J is TRBJ2-7 and V is TRBV5-1, with TRBD2 matching 13 bases. The V gene's germline CDR1 is SGHRS and CDR2 YFSETQ. The V gene end was trimmed by 1 base and the J gene end by 0 bases; junction bases not matched to a gene: 10. The CDR3 runs to 19 residues. CDR3 sequence (DNA): TGCGCCAGCAGCTTGCAGACCGGGACTAGCGGGGCCCCCTCCTACGAGCAGTACTTC. As protein: CASSLQTGTSGAPSYEQYF.

The count of this clone is one. The chain joins TRBV19 to TRBJ1-2; 10 bases match TRBD1. Germline lookup yields CDR1 LNHDA and CDR2 SQIVND (reference sequence). CDR3 size: 15 residues. J was trimmed by 1 base and V by 7 bases; bases with no gene match: 6. The CDR3: CASMEGTGDNYGYTF. CDR3 DNA sequence: TGTGCCAGTATGGAGGGGACAGGGGATAACTATGGCTACACCTTC.

CDR3: CASSWGQGNGYTF. DNA for the CDR3: TGTGCCAGCAGTTGGGGACAGGGGAATGGCTACACCTTC. J is TRBJ1-2 and V is TRBV28; TRBD1 matches 10 bases. After removal of 4 bases from V and 6 bases from J, the junction contained 2 bases not matched to a gene. The V gene's germline CDR1 is MDHEN and CDR2 SYDVKM. The CDR3 covers 13 residues.

The chain joins TRBV9 to TRBJ2-5; weak D call: TRBD2 (6 bases). The CDR3 is 16 residues long. Germline V gives CDR1 SGDLS, CDR2 YYNGEE. The ends were cut back, 2 bases at V and 3 bases at J, with 17 bases in the middle. DNA of the CDR3: TGTGCCAGCAGCGTCGCAAGCCGGGGAGGCGAAGAGACCCAGTACTTC. Translating gives CASSVASRGGEETQYF.